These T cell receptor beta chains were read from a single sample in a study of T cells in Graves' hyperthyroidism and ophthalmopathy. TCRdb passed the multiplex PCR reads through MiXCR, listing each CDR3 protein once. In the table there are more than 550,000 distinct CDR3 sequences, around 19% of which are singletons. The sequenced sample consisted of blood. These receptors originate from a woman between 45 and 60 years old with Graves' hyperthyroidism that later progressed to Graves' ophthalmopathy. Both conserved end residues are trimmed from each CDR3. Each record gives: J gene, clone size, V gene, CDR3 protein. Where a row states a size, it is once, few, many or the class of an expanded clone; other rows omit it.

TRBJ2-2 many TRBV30 AWSLGRDTGELF
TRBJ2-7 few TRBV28 ASSYGGTSSEQY
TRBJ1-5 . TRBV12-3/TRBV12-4 ASSPPNRGASNQPQH
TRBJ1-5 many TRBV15 ATTLLTGDNQPQH
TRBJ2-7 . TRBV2 ASFRDNSYEQY
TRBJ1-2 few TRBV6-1 ASSEDLRARGYGYT
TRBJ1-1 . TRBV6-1 ASGPTGEHTEAF
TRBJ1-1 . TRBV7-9 ASSLSLRQGGNTEAF
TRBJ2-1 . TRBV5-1 ASGFRDNNNEQF
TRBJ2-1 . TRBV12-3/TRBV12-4 ASTGGACNEQF
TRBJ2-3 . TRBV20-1 SAPRGISGGADTQY
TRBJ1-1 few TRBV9 ASSVGADYTEAF